The entry below describes one TCR beta chain. Its antigen is not identified. Time point indicated: baseline, week 1 (first vaccination visit). Treatment here: pre-vaccination baseline after standard-of-care therapy. The data stem from a study of a mutant IDH1 vaccine in newly diagnosed glioma. General observations from the study: Seemingly, pseudoprogression had no relation to changes in the top peripheral T cell clonotypes.

This CDR3 comprises 12 residues. V shed 6 bases and J shed 3 bases, with 9 bases lying between them. Germline assignment: CDR1 MNHNY and CDR2 SVGAGI (reference sequence). The table came from immunoSEQ multiplex PCR; TCRdb's copy has only in-frame clones and leaves some out. The sample carries 30,000 to 35,000 clones, less than 90% recorded once. The chain combines TRBV6-6 with TRBJ2-7; no definite D call. The source material was PBMCs, sampled from a glioma patient treated with radiotherapy, temozolomide or both. The source is a woman aged 40 to 49 with glioma. The CDR3 protein is CASRTKSYEQYF. DNA for the CDR3: TGTGCCAGCAGGACCAAAAGCTACGAGCAGTACTTC.